The 22 T cell receptor beta chains below all came from one sample that was sequenced in a study of naive and memory T cell subsets. A UMI-containing oligonucleotide was joined by 3' ligation to the TCR cDNA template. The SP2 primer and nested alpha and beta constant region primers amplified ligated cDNA in four rounds. TCRdb re-called the UMI-ligation and nested PCR reads with MiXCR, one entry per CDR3 protein. The sample carries 25,000 to 30,000 distinct CDR3 sequences, under 6.5% recorded once. The source material was blood. The receptors stem from an adult in good health.

This clonotype was seen repeatedly, ten times or more. The genes are TRBV20-1 and TRBJ1-5, with D possibly TRBD1 on 6 matching bases. The CDR3 runs 15 residues. V was pared by 3 bases and J by 4 bases, with 16 bases between. The germline CDR1 and CDR2 sequences are DFQATT and SNEGSKA (reference sequence). CDR3 region: CSASKQGVANQPQHF. DNA of the CDR3: TGCAGTGCTAGTAAACAGGGCGTTGCTAATCAGCCCCAGCATTTT.

This clonotype has just a few counts. As DNA, the CDR3 is TGTGCCAGCAGCTTAGAACTAGCGGGTCGAAATGAGCAGTTCTTC. Its translation: CASSLELAGRNEQFF. The rearrangement links TRBV7-2 to TRBJ2-1, with 9 bases that match TRBD2. Germline V gene lookup returns CDR1 SGHTA and CDR2 FQGNSA. The J segment lost 7 bases and the V segment lost 1 base, leaving 5 bases of the junction unmatched. The CDR3 covers 15 residues.

This clonotype appeared a few times. V usage is TRBV27 and J usage is TRBJ1-6, with 8 bases aligning to TRBD1. This CDR3 is built from 15 residues. With 4 bases clipped from V and 6 bases from J, the junction kept 5 bases outside the gene matches. CDR1 is MNHEY, CDR2 SMNVEV, per germline (reference sequence). DNA of the CDR3: TGTGCCAGCAGTTCCCGGACAGGGTTTAATTCACCCCTCCACTTT. Residues: CASSSRTGFNSPLHF.

As for this clonotype: A read error may explain this, as a much larger clone is one base away. The chain combines TRBV4-3 with TRBJ1-3; maybe TRBD1 (5 bases). CDR1 LGHNA and CDR2 YSLEER come from the germline V gene. The CDR3 has 16 residues. CDR3 protein: CASSQDRGDSGNTTYF. Written as DNA, the CDR3 is TGCGCCAGCAGCCAAGATCGGGGGGACTCTGGAAACACCACATATTTT.

The CDR3 reads CSVAQGPGANVLTF. The CDR3 nucleotides are TGCAGCGTTGCCCAGGGGCCAGGGGCCAACGTCCTGACTTTC. This chain connects TRBV29-1 to TRBJ2-6; D possibly corresponds to TRBD1 (6 bases). In germline, CDR1 is SQVTM, CDR2 ANQGSEA. The CDR3 has 14 residues. V shed 4 bases and J shed 4 bases, with 11 bases lying between them.

Many counts were recorded for this clonotype. The gene calls are TRBV7-9 and TRBJ2-5; 7 bases agree with TRBD1. Germline CDR1 and CDR2: SEHNR and FQNEAQ (reference sequence). V gave up 4 bases and J gave up 8 bases; unmatched junction bases: 4. This CDR3 contains 12 residues. The CDR3 nucleotides read TGTGCCAGCAGCTCGACAGGGATAACCCAGTACTTC. This encodes CASSSTGITQYF.

Regarding this clonotype: A much larger clone is a single base away; this may be a read error. V gene TRBV29-1 combines with J gene TRBJ1-2; D is uncertain. This CDR3 comprises 13 residues. Germline assignment: CDR1 SQVTM and CDR2 ANQGSEA. DNA of the CDR3: TGCAGCGTTGAGAGGGATTTAATCGGTGGCGACACCTTC. Residues: CSVERDLIGGDTF.

This clonotype came up many times. In DNA, the CDR3 is TGCAGTGCTAGAGATGCAGGGCCAGGAAACACCATATATTTT. This sequence encodes CSARDAGPGNTIYF. The J gene is TRBJ1-3, the V gene TRBV20-1; D is perhaps TRBD1 (5 bases). The V gene lost 0 bases and the J gene lost 4 bases, with 10 bases spanning the gap. CDR1 and CDR2 (germline): DFQATT, SNEGSKA (reference sequence). The CDR3 totals 14 residues.

This clonotype was counted at least ten times. V usage is TRBV10-3 and J usage is TRBJ2-1, with a weak D call TRBD1 (6 bases). V lost 2 bases, J lost 7 bases, and 12 bases lay in between. This CDR3 is built from 14 residues. The V gene's germline CDR1 is ENHRY and CDR2 SYGVKD. The CDR3 region is CAISEGGSRNEQFF. In nucleotides, the CDR3 is TGTGCCATCAGTGAGGGGGGCTCTCGGAATGAGCAGTTCTTC.

Many counts were recorded for this clonotype. The V gene is TRBV20-1, the J gene TRBJ1-5, with 7 bases lining up with TRBD1. The CDR3 runs to 15 residues. V shed 6 bases and J 5 bases; nucleotides not matched to a gene: 13. CDR1 is DFQATT and CDR2 is SNEGSKA in the germline V gene (reference sequence). The CDR3 sequence: CSAQNAQGHDQPQHF. Written as DNA, the CDR3 is TGCAGTGCCCAAAATGCACAGGGGCATGATCAGCCCCAGCATTTT.

V usage is TRBV6-6 and J usage is TRBJ2-1; TRBD1 matches 10 bases. The J segment lost 7 bases and the V segment lost 2 bases, leaving 2 bases of the junction unmatched. Germline V gene sequence: CDR1 MNHNY, CDR2 SVGAGI (reference sequence). The CDR3 runs to 14 residues. CDR3: CASSYPGQGNEQFF. DNA for the CDR3: TGTGCCAGCAGTTACCCGGGACAGGGGAATGAGCAGTTCTTC.

Worth noting for this clonotype: Mismatch with germline at one junction end may stem from a read error. This chain links TRBV6-6 with TRBJ2-7, with D uncertain. This CDR3 comprises 13 residues. CDR1 and CDR2 from the germline V gene are MNHNY and SVGAGI (reference sequence). The CDR3 here is CASSRVKWYEQYF. The DNA for the CDR3 is TGTGCTAGCAGCCGGGTCAAGTGGTACGAGCAGTACTTC.

This clonotype was recorded many times. The V gene is TRBV29-1, the J gene TRBJ1-1; unclear D gene. The V and J ends lost 7 bases and 1 base respectively, with 4 bases between them. The germline V gene has CDR1 SQVTM and CDR2 ANQGSEA. The CDR3 contains 10 residues. The CDR3 protein is CSDGNTEAFF. The CDR3 DNA sequence: TGCAGCGACGGGAACACTGAAGCTTTCTTT.

This clonotype was recorded a few times. The chain is built from TRBV5-4 and TRBJ1-3, with no clear D. This CDR3 is built from 14 residues. Germline CDR1 SGHNT, CDR2 YYREEE (reference sequence). Trimming stripped 4 bases from V and 4 bases from J, with 12 bases between. CDR3 sequence reads: CASSPDPAGNTIYF. CDR3 sequence (DNA): TGTGCCAGCAGCCCCGACCCGGCGGGAAACACCATATATTTT.

This clonotype was seen ten or more times. This chain uses TRBV18 with TRBJ2-5; D unclear. CDR1 is KGHSH, CDR2 LQKENI, per germline. The CDR3 contains 12 residues. V shed 2 bases and J shed 5 bases, with 6 bases lying between them. CDR3 in DNA: TGTGCCAGCTCACCAAGTACGGAGACCCAGTACTTC. It yields the protein CASSPSTETQYF.

By frequency in the sample, this clonotype is medium-sized. The chain recombines TRBV18 with TRBJ1-2; D is ambiguous. The CDR3 spans 15 residues. V dropped 3 bases and J dropped 0 bases, with 11 bases sitting between them. CDR1 KGHSH and CDR2 LQKENI come from the germline V gene. The CDR3 region is CASSPFEMANYGYTF. The CDR3 DNA reads TGTGCCAGCTCACCCTTCGAGATGGCTAACTATGGCTACACCTTC.

A note on this clonotype: A read error may be the cause here, since a much bigger clone is one base away. The chain couples TRBV5-1 to TRBJ1-2; possible D gene TRBD1, 5 bases. CDR3 size: 14 residues. V gave up 3 bases and J gave up 8 bases, with 17 bases separating them. CDR1 is SGHRS, CDR2 YFSETQ, per germline. CDR3 in DNA: TGCGCCAGCAGCTCTGACAGTCAAAGTGGCGGCTACACCTTC. As protein: CASSSDSQSGGYTF. Full variable domain (outside the CDR3, taken from reference TRBV5-1 and TRBJ1-2): KAGVTQTPRYLIKTRGQQVTLSCSPISGHRSVSWYQQTPGQGLQFLFEYFSETQRNKGNFPGRFSGRQFSNSRSEMNVSTLELGDSALYLCASSSDSQSGGYTFGSGTRLTVV.

On this clonotype: A read error may be the cause here, since a much bigger clone is one base away. The V gene is TRBV6-2 or TRBV6-3, the J gene TRBJ2-1; D might be TRBD1 or TRBD2, each matching 6 bases. The ends were cut back, 10 bases at V and 4 bases at J, with 14 bases in the middle. The CDR3 runs to 13 residues. CDR1 and CDR2 (germline): MNHEY, SVGEGT. The CDR3 sequence: CATIGGPYNEQFF. CDR3 sequence (DNA): TGTGCCACCATTGGGGGGCCTTACAATGAGCAGTTCTTC.

The table lists this clonotype with many counts. V is TRBV4-1 and J is TRBJ2-3; D is uncertain. This CDR3 has 12 residues. Trimming pared 1 base from V and 6 bases from J, leaving 5 bases between. Germline loops: CDR1 MGHRA, CDR2 YSYEKL. This chain's CDR3 is CASSQGPDTQYF. CDR3 bases: TGCGCCAGCAGCCAAGGGCCCGATACGCAGTATTTT.

This clonotype counts as medium-sized. J is TRBJ2-1 and V is TRBV12-3 or TRBV12-4, with D maybe TRBD2 (5 bases). V lost 7 bases to trimming and J lost 1 base, with 11 bases between them. This CDR3 has 14 residues. CDR3 sequence (DNA): TGTGCCAGCAATCGTGAGGGTTCCTACAATGAGCAGTTCTTC. It yields the protein CASNREGSYNEQFF.

This clonotype occurred many times. V is TRBV15 and J is TRBJ2-7; 11 bases map to TRBD2. V lost 2 bases to trimming and J lost 6 bases; unmatched junction nucleotides: 9. Germline V gene sequence: CDR1 LNHNV, CDR2 YYDKDF (reference sequence). This CDR3 has 16 residues. CDR3 sequence: CATSRSYSGTSGEQYF. In DNA, the CDR3 is TGTGCCACCAGCAGATCGTACTCCGGGACTAGCGGCGAGCAGTACTTC.

This clonotype is judged medium-sized. The CDR3: CASSLFRGTEAFF. The DNA of the CDR3 is TGTGCCAGCAGTTTATTCAGGGGGACTGAAGCTTTCTTT. V and J are TRBV27 and TRBJ1-1; the match to TRBD1 covers 7 bases. Germline CDR1 and CDR2: MNHEY and SMNVEV (reference sequence). This CDR3 has 13 amino acids. The ends lost 1 base at V and 5 bases at J; junction bases unmatched: 1.